These T cell receptor beta chains were read from a single sample in a study of cytomegalovirus exposure and HLA in healthy donors. Clones were sequenced by immunoSEQ multiplex PCR, and TCRdb holds only the in-frame ones, with some missing. The sample shows some 120,000 clones, over 75% of them seen only once. Sequenced sample: PBMCs. The receptor set was obtained from a man aged 35 to 55 in good health and CMV-seropositive. Both conserved end residues are part of each CDR3. The D gene is left open where the match is weak. Only some rows state a clone size, as once, few, many or a class for expanded clones.

d_gene: TRBD1
v_gene: TRBV5-4
abundance: few
j_gene: TRBJ2-5
CDR3aa: CASSREQGALETQYF
CDR3nt: TGTGCCAGCAGCCGAGAACAGGGGGCTCTGGAGACCCAGTACTTC

d_gene: TRBD1
v_gene: TRBV19
abundance: few
j_gene: TRBJ2-3
CDR3aa: CASSRQGAKDTQYF
CDR3nt: TGTGCCAGTAGTAGACAGGGAGCGAAAGATACGCAGTATTTT

d_gene: -
v_gene: TRBV4-1
abundance: -
j_gene: TRBJ2-7
CDR3aa: CASSHSDSSYEQYF
CDR3nt: TGCGCCAGCAGCCATTCTGACAGCTCCTACGAGCAGTACTTC

d_gene: -
v_gene: TRBV19
abundance: -
j_gene: TRBJ2-6
CDR3aa: CASSLSGSGANVLTF
CDR3nt: TGTGCCAGTAGTCTGTCAGGCTCTGGGGCCAACGTCCTGACTTTC

d_gene: TRBD2
v_gene: TRBV2
abundance: -
j_gene: TRBJ2-1
CDR3aa: CASNRGLAGALTRSYNEQFF
CDR3nt: TGTGCCAGCAACCGAGGGCTAGCGGGGGCCCTAACCCGTTCGTACAATGAGCAGTTCTTC

d_gene: TRBD2
v_gene: TRBV15
abundance: -
j_gene: TRBJ2-3
CDR3aa: CATRLWTSGIASDTQYF
CDR3nt: TGTGCCACCAGACTCTGGACTAGCGGGATTGCTTCGGATACGCAGTATTTT

d_gene: -
v_gene: TRBV19
abundance: -
j_gene: TRBJ1-1
CDR3aa: CASRMTVGNTEAFF
CDR3nt: TGTGCCAGTAGAATGACAGTGGGAAACACTGAAGCTTTCTTT

d_gene: -
v_gene: TRBV2
abundance: -
j_gene: TRBJ1-2
CDR3aa: CASSKGQSANYGYTF
CDR3nt: TGTGCCAGCAGTAAGGGGCAGTCAGCTAACTATGGCTACACCTTC

d_gene: TRBD2
v_gene: TRBV13
abundance: -
j_gene: TRBJ2-1
CDR3aa: CASSLGRAGGISSYNEQFF
CDR3nt: TGTGCCAGCAGCTTAGGGCGAGCGGGGGGGATTAGCTCCTACAATGAGCAGTTCTTC

d_gene: -
v_gene: TRBV28
abundance: -
j_gene: TRBJ2-7
CDR3aa: CASSLRPGGSYEQYF
CDR3nt: TGTGCCAGCAGTTTACGCCCTGGAGGTTCCTACGAGCAGTACTTC

d_gene: TRBD1
v_gene: TRBV4-3
abundance: few
j_gene: TRBJ2-2
CDR3aa: CASSRTGTGNTGELFF
CDR3nt: TGCGCCAGCAGCCGGACCGGGACAGGAAACACCGGGGAGCTGTTTTTT

d_gene: -
v_gene: TRBV28
abundance: -
j_gene: TRBJ1-5
CDR3aa: CATRLLSWPQHF
CDR3nt: TGTGCCACACGCCTCCTCAGTTGGCCCCAGCATTTT

d_gene: -
v_gene: TRBV7-3
abundance: -
j_gene: TRBJ1-5
CDR3aa: CASTGFNQPQHF
CDR3nt: TGTGCCAGCACAGGGTTTAATCAGCCCCAGCATTTT

d_gene: TRBD1
v_gene: TRBV10-3
abundance: -
j_gene: TRBJ2-5
CDR3aa: CAISVGQGVAETQYF
CDR3nt: TGTGCCATCAGTGTTGGACAGGGGGTCGCCGAGACCCAGTACTTC

d_gene: -
v_gene: TRBV6-5
abundance: -
j_gene: TRBJ1-1
CDR3aa: CASRSRRNTEAFF
CDR3nt: TGTGCCAGCAGGAGTAGGAGGAACACTGAAGCTTTCTTT

d_gene: TRBD1
v_gene: TRBV29-1
abundance: once
j_gene: TRBJ1-2
CDR3aa: CSVATGSGGYTF
CDR3nt: TGCAGCGTGGCGACAGGGTCAGGGGGCTACACCTTC